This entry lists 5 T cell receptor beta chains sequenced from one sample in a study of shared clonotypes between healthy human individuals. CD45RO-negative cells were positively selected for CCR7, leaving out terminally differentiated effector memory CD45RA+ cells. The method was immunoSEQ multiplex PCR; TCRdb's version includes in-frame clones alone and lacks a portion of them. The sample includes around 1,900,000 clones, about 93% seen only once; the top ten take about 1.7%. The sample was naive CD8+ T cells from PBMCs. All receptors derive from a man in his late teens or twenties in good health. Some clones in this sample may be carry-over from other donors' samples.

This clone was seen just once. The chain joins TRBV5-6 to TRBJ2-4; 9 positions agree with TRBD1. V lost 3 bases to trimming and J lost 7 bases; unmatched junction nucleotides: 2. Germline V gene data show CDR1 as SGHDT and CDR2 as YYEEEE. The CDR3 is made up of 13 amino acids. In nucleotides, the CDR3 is TGTGCCAGCAGCTACGGGACAGGGAACATTCAGTACTTC. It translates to CASSYGTGNIQYF.

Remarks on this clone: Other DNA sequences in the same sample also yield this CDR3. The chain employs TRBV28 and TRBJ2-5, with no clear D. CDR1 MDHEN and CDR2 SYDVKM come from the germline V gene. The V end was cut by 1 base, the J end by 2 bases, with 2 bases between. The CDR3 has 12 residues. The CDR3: CASSLLQETQYF. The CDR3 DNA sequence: TGTGCCAGCAGTTTATTACAAGAGACCCAGTACTTC.

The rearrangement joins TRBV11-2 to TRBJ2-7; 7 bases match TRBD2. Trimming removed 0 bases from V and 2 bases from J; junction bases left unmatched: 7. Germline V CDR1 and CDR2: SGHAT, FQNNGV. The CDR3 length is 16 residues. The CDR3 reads CASSLEYSGATYEQYF. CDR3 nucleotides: TGTGCCAGCAGCTTAGAGTACAGCGGGGCAACCTACGAGCAGTACTTC.

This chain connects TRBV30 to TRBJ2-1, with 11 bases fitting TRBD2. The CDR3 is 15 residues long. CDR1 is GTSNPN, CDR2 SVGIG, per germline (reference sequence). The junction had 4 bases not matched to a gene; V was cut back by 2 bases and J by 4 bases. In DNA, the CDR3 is TGTGCCTGGAGTTTAGCGGGAGGGCCTTACAATGAGCAGTTCTTC. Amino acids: CAWSLAGGPYNEQFF.

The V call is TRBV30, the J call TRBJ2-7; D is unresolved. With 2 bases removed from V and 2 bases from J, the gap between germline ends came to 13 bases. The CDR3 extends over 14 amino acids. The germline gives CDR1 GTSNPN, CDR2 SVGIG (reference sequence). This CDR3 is CAWSSTHQTYEQYF. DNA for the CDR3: TGTGCCTGGAGTAGTACACACCAAACCTACGAGCAGTACTTC.